One and the same sample provided the 26 T cell receptor beta chains below, sequenced in a study of control samples from healthy donors and cancer patients. The repertoire was sequenced with immunoSEQ multiplex PCR; TCRdb's copy has only in-frame clones and lacks some. The sample shows just over 80,000 clones, about nine tenths of them seen only once. Input material: blood. The receptors stem from a man aged 50-59 years in good health.

The V call is TRBV6-5, the J call TRBJ1-2; no definite D call. The V end lost 7 bases, the J end lost 8 bases, and 17 bases lay between the germline ends. The CDR3 runs 13 residues. Germline V gene lookup returns CDR1 MNHEY and CDR2 SVGAGI. As DNA, the CDR3 is TGTGCCAGCACGCCGTCGGCAGGCAGGGGCTACACCTTC. Translation: CASTPSAGRGYTF.

The chain combines TRBV5-1 with TRBJ1-4; 7 bases fit TRBD1. The CDR3 is 13 residues long. The V gene end was trimmed by 4 bases and the J gene end by 7 bases; junction bases not matched to a gene: 4. Germline loops: CDR1 SGHRS, CDR2 YFSETQ. The CDR3: CASSRDRVEKLFF. The CDR3 DNA reads as TGCGCCAGCAGCAGAGACAGGGTTGAAAAACTGTTTTTT.

The chain is built from TRBV18 and TRBJ2-5; D is uncertain. Deletions cut 4 bases from V and 5 bases from J, with 20 bases between. The CDR3 is 16 amino acids. In germline, CDR1 is KGHSH, CDR2 LQKENI. CDR3 sequence reads: CASSRTLVLARETQYF. DNA for the CDR3: TGTGCCAGCTCACGCACCCTCGTTCTGGCACGGGAGACCCAGTACTTC.

This clone was counted a few times. The chain is built from TRBV3-1 (or the pseudogene TRBV3-2) and TRBJ2-5; D is perhaps TRBD1 (5 bases). Germline lookup yields CDR1 LGHDT and CDR2 YNNKEL (reference sequence). The CDR3 length is 11 residues. Trimming stripped 6 bases from V and 5 bases from J, with 7 bases between. Here the CDR3 DNA reads TGTGCCAGCAGGAAGGGGGAGACCCAGTACTTC. Translation gives CASRKGETQYF.

The rearrangement joins TRBV30 to TRBJ2-7; tentatively, D is TRBD2 (6 bases). Germline CDR1 GTSNPN, CDR2 SVGIG (reference sequence). Trimming stripped 3 bases from V and 0 bases from J, with 12 bases between. The CDR3 totals 14 residues. The CDR3 protein is CAWRPGTDSYEQYF. Written as DNA, the CDR3 is TGTGCCTGGAGACCCGGGACTGACTCCTACGAGCAGTACTTC.

The chain recombines TRBV13 with TRBJ2-1; D tentatively fits TRBD1 or TRBD2 (5 bases each). The ends were cut back, 2 bases at V and 8 bases at J, with 16 bases in the middle. CDR1 and CDR2 from the germline V gene are PRHDT and FYEKMQ (reference sequence). The CDR3 spans 15 residues. The CDR3 DNA reads as TGTGCCAGCAGCTTAAGGACGGGGCCCTTTGATGAGCAGTTCTTC. As protein: CASSLRTGPFDEQFF.

This rearrangement joins TRBV9 to TRBJ2-5; the match to TRBD2 covers 9 bases. The germline CDR1 and CDR2 sequences are SGDLS and YYNGEE. Losses at the gene ends were 0 bases for V and 9 bases for J; bases not matched to a gene: 6. The CDR3 is 14 residues long. CDR3 sequence reads: CASSVVDSGGPQYF. The DNA for the CDR3 is TGTGCCAGCAGCGTAGTGGATAGCGGGGGTCCCCAGTACTTC. The full variable domain, completed using reference TRBV9 and TRBJ2-5, is DSGVTQTPKHLITATGQRVTLRCSPRSGDLSVYWYQQSLDQGLQFLIQYYNGEERAKGNILERFSAQQFPDLHSELNLSSLELGDSALYFCASSVVDSGGPQYFGPGTRLLVL.

This chain joins TRBV12-3 or TRBV12-4 and TRBJ2-3; D uncertain. V dropped 2 bases and J dropped 6 bases, with 9 bases sitting between them. The CDR3 is 13 residues long. The CDR3 nucleotides are TGTGCCAGCAGTTTAATGCAGACCGATACGCAGTATTTT. The encoded protein is CASSLMQTDTQYF.

As DNA, the CDR3 is TGTGCCAGCAGCTCTTCCGGCGGGGGGTTTACCTATGGCTACACCTTC. Translated: CASSSSGGGFTYGYTF. The chain couples TRBV7-6 to TRBJ1-2; tentatively, D is TRBD1 (5 bases). The CDR3 is 16 residues long. V lost 4 bases and J lost 4, with 19 bases in between. Germline V gene lookup returns CDR1 SGHVS and CDR2 FNYEAQ.

This clone showed up just a few times. This chain joins TRBV9 and TRBJ1-6; D gene unclear. Deletions cut 4 bases from V and 6 bases from J, with 8 bases between. From germline, CDR1 is SGDLS and CDR2 YYNGEE. The CDR3 runs 13 residues. The CDR3 loop reads CASSPGVNSPLHF. The CDR3 DNA reads as TGTGCCAGCAGCCCCGGGGTTAATTCACCCCTCCACTTT.

The DNA of the CDR3 is TGTGCCAGCAGCGTAGGAGGGGCGAACACTGAAGCTTTCTTT. Translated: CASSVGGANTEAFF. The chain joins TRBV9 to TRBJ1-1; a weak D match, TRBD1 (5 bases). The CDR3 is 14 residues long. V lost 0 bases, J lost 1 base, and 7 bases lay in between. Germline V CDR1 and CDR2: SGDLS, YYNGEE.

This chain connects TRBV18 to TRBJ1-1; TRBD1 agrees at 8 bases. With 3 bases clipped from V and 2 bases from J, the junction kept 2 bases outside the gene matches. The CDR3 length is 14 residues. Germline V gene data show CDR1 as KGHSH and CDR2 as LQKENI. DNA of the CDR3: TGTGCCAGCTCACCGGACAGGGAAAACACTGAAGCTTTCTTT. Amino acids: CASSPDRENTEAFF.

This chain links TRBV5-6 with TRBJ1-2; TRBD1 agrees at 7 bases. The V and J ends lost 0 bases and 8 bases, in that order; junction bases with no gene match: 10. CDR3 length: 15 amino acids. Germline CDR1 SGHDT, CDR2 YYEEEE. The CDR3 bases are TGTGCCAGCAGCTTGGTAGGGACAGTTGAGAGAGGCTACACCTTC. Encoded protein: CASSLVGTVERGYTF.

The chain has TRBV6-1 and TRBJ2-5, with D unresolved. V lost 1 base to trimming and J lost 4 bases, with 13 bases between them. Germline loops: CDR1 MNHNS, CDR2 SASEGT. This CDR3 region has 15 residues. DNA of the CDR3: TGTGCCAGCAGTGAAGAGAGCGTCCCTTTAGAGACCCAGTACTTC. Its translation is CASSEESVPLETQYF.

The genes are TRBV20-1 and TRBJ1-1; D unresolved. Trimming took 3 bases from V and 1 from J, leaving 9 bases between them. The CDR3 totals 13 residues. Germline-derived CDR1 and CDR2 are DFQATT and SNEGSKA (reference sequence). The CDR3 loop is CSASDSRNTEAFF. As DNA, the CDR3 is TGCAGTGCTAGTGATTCGAGGAACACTGAAGCTTTCTTT.

This chain links TRBV5-6 with TRBJ1-1, with D unclear. The CDR3 contains 12 residues. Germline CDR1 reads SGHDT; CDR2 reads YYEEEE. The V gene lost 4 bases and the J gene lost 3 bases, with 7 bases spanning the gap. The CDR3 sequence: CASSSQDTEAFF. In DNA form, the CDR3 reads TGTGCCAGCAGCAGTCAGGACACTGAAGCTTTCTTT.

The V call is TRBV5-1, the J call TRBJ1-4, with unresolved D. Germline V lookup: CDR1 SGHRS, CDR2 YFSETQ. V was shortened by 4 bases and J by 8 bases, with 15 bases between the two germline ends. The CDR3 spans 14 residues. CDR3 residues: CASSDAGLVEKLFF. CDR3 sequence (DNA): TGCGCCAGCAGCGATGCCGGACTGGTAGAAAAACTGTTTTTT.

The chain is built from TRBV19 and TRBJ2-7, with D hard to call. V gave up 2 bases and J gave up 1 base, with 9 bases separating them. Per the germline V gene, CDR1 is LNHDA and CDR2 is SQIVND (reference sequence). The CDR3 has 14 amino acids. The CDR3 protein is CASSISPDSYEQYF. The CDR3 DNA reads as TGTGCCAGTAGTATAAGCCCGGATTCCTACGAGCAGTACTTC.

The rearrangement uses TRBV18 and TRBJ1-4; TRBD1 might be the D (5 bases). The length of the CDR3 is 13 residues. Germline-derived CDR1 and CDR2 are KGHSH and LQKENI. V lost 6 bases, J lost 4 bases, and 9 bases lay in between. DNA for the CDR3: TGTGCCAGCTCGCTAAGGGGTAATGAAAAACTGTTTTTT. Protein sequence: CASSLRGNEKLFF.

In nucleotides, the CDR3 is TGTGCCAGCAGCCTACAGGGGGCGCGGTACGAGCAGTACTTC. Translating it yields CASSLQGARYEQYF. This rearrangement joins TRBV11-2 to TRBJ2-7, with TRBD1 identical over 9 bases. With V trimmed by 5 bases and J by 4 bases, 6 bases remained unmatched. The CDR3 spans 14 residues. The germline V gene encodes CDR1 SGHAT and CDR2 FQNNGV. The full variable domain, in which reference TRBV11-2 and TRBJ2-7 provide the parts outside the CDR3, is EAGVAQSPRYKIIEKRQSVAFWCNPISGHATLYWYQQILGQGPKLLIQFQNNGVVDDSQLPKDRFSAERLKGVDSTLKIQPAKLEDSAVYLCASSLQGARYEQYFGPGTRLTVT.

Only a few counts were recorded for this clone. The J gene is TRBJ2-1, the V gene TRBV18; D is ambiguous. The CDR3 loop spans 15 amino acids. Germline-derived CDR1 and CDR2 are KGHSH and LQKENI. Trimming pared 3 bases from V and 5 bases from J, leaving 14 bases between. In nucleotides, the CDR3 is TGTGCCAGCTCACCTTCTACGGTCCTCAACAATGAGCAGTTCTTC. As protein: CASSPSTVLNNEQFF. The full variable domain, its missing parts supplied by reference TRBV18 and TRBJ2-1, is NAGVMQNPRHLVRRRGQEARLRCSPMKGHSHVYWYRQLPEEGLKFMVYLQKENIIDESGMPKERFSAEFPKEGPSILRIQQVVRGDSAAYFCASSPSTVLNNEQFFGPGTRLTVL.

The chain is built from TRBV6-5 and TRBJ2-2, with 8 bases identical to TRBD2. After removal of 3 bases from V and 7 bases from J, the junction contained 4 bases not matched to a gene. Per the germline V gene, CDR1 is MNHEY and CDR2 is SVGAGI. The CDR3 covers 14 residues. CDR3 loop: CASSYRGGGGELFF. The DNA of the CDR3 is TGTGCCAGCAGTTATCGGGGGGGCGGCGGGGAGCTGTTTTTT.

V usage is TRBV5-1 and J usage is TRBJ2-7, with D tentatively TRBD1 (5 bases). In germline, CDR1 is SGHRS, CDR2 YFSETQ. This CDR3 is built from 13 residues. The V end was cut by 6 bases, the J end by 2 bases, with 12 bases between. The chain's CDR3 is CASTWGETYEQYF. The DNA of the CDR3 is TGCGCCAGCACCTGGGGCGAAACCTACGAGCAGTACTTC.

The chain combines TRBV20-1 with TRBJ1-5, with 7 positions matching TRBD1. Trimming cost V 3 bases and J 0 bases; bases outside gene matches: 8. CDR3 size: 16 residues. Germline CDR1 DFQATT, CDR2 SNEGSKA (reference sequence). CDR3 amino acids: CSASQFGTASNQPQHF. As DNA, the CDR3 is TGCAGTGCTAGTCAATTCGGGACAGCTAGCAATCAGCCCCAGCATTTT.

The V and J genes are TRBV5-1 and TRBJ1-2; 7 positions match TRBD1. Germline values: CDR1 SGHRS, CDR2 YFSETQ. This CDR3 is 14 amino acids long. V dropped 3 bases and J dropped 8; count of bases not matched to a gene: 10. This CDR3 is CASSSTGKAEGYTF. In nucleotides, the CDR3 is TGCGCCAGCAGCTCGACAGGGAAGGCGGAGGGCTACACCTTC.

The rearrangement uses TRBV5-6 and TRBJ1-1; D unresolved. Per germline, CDR1 SGHDT and CDR2 YYEEEE. V gave up 4 bases and J gave up 2 bases, with 12 bases separating them. This CDR3 has 14 amino acids. CDR3 nucleotides: TGTGCCAGCAGCCCCCAATTGGACAACACTGAAGCTTTCTTT. It codes for CASSPQLDNTEAFF.